The 31 T cell receptor beta chains presented below share a single source sample, sequenced in a study of blood T cell repertoires in COVID-19. Assay used: immunoSEQ multiplex PCR; TCRdb lists only in-frame clones, some missing. Here the sample spans approximately 190,000 clones, roughly 86% being singletons. Sequencing was performed on PBMCs or T cells enriched from blood (not recorded which). These receptors were obtained from a woman aged 35 to 49 in a cohort exposed to, infected with or recovered from COVID-19 (not recorded which).

The chain recombines TRBV4-2 with TRBJ2-2; 9 bases line up with TRBD1. Trimming removed 5 bases from V and 4 bases from J; junction bases left unmatched: 8. From germline, CDR1 is LGHNA and CDR2 YNFKEQ. This CDR3 is built from 16 residues. This chain's CDR3 is CASSIRTGVVTGELFF. The CDR3 nucleotides read TGTGCCAGCAGCATCCGGACAGGGGTTGTCACCGGGGAGCTGTTTTTT.

The chain is built from TRBV12-3 or TRBV12-4 and TRBJ2-1, with D perhaps matching TRBD1 (6 bases). This CDR3 contains 13 residues. V lost 2 bases and J lost 9, with 11 bases in between. Here the CDR3 DNA reads TGTGCCAGCAGTTTACATCAGGGGTCTGAGCAGTTCTTC. It specifies CASSLHQGSEQFF.

The chain has TRBV6-5 and TRBJ2-5; TRBD2 aligns across 8 bases. This CDR3 is 12 amino acids long. Germline CDR1 and CDR2: MNHEY and SVGAGI. J lost 5 bases, V lost 6 bases, and 2 bases had no gene match. The CDR3 is CASRASGETQYF. The CDR3 DNA reads TGTGCCAGCAGGGCTAGCGGGGAGACCCAGTACTTC.

The V and J genes are TRBV12-3 or TRBV12-4 and TRBJ1-2; 7 positions match TRBD1. The CDR3 length is 12 residues. Trimming removed 4 bases from V and 8 bases from J; junction bases left unmatched: 4. The CDR3 region has the DNA TGTGCCAGCAGTTCCGACAGGGTGGGCTACACCTTC. It is translated as CASSSDRVGYTF.

The chain joins TRBV4-1 to TRBJ1-2; 7 bases are shared with TRBD1. The CDR3 contains 16 residues. J lost 6 bases, V lost 3 bases, and 13 bases had no gene match. Looked up from germline, CDR1 is MGHRA and CDR2 is YSYEKL. CDR3: CASSHTRNRGVDGYTF. In nucleotides, the CDR3 is TGCGCCAGCAGCCATACTCGGAACAGGGGAGTTGATGGCTACACCTTC.

The V call is TRBV7-2, the J call TRBJ1-4; no reliable D call. The CDR3 sequence is 17 residues long. CDR1 SGHTA and CDR2 FQGNSA come from the germline V gene. V was shortened by 1 base and J by 3 bases, with 15 bases between the two germline ends. CDR3 loop: CASSLVGRRSSNEKLFF. The CDR3 bases are TGTGCCAGCAGCTTAGTTGGCAGGCGATCCTCTAATGAAAAACTGTTTTTT.

The chain joins TRBV9 to TRBJ1-2; D is perhaps TRBD1 (5 bases). V lost 3 bases to trimming and J lost 1 base, with 13 bases between them. This CDR3 spans 15 amino acids. Germline V gene data show CDR1 as SGDLS and CDR2 as YYNGEE. This chain's CDR3 is CASSAIRQRNYGYTF. The CDR3 DNA reads as TGTGCCAGCAGCGCTATTCGACAGCGTAACTATGGCTACACCTTC.

The gene calls are TRBV29-1 and TRBJ2-5; perhaps TRBD1 as D (6 bases). Germline assignment: CDR1 SQVTM and CDR2 ANQGSEA. The V end lost 4 bases, the J end lost 5 bases, and 11 bases lay between the germline ends. The CDR3 loop spans 12 amino acids. The DNA of the CDR3 is TGCAGCGTTGGTCCCAGGGGTGAGACCCAGTACTTC. This sequence encodes CSVGPRGETQYF. Full variable domain (missing parts from reference TRBV29-1 and TRBJ2-5): SAVISQKPSRDICQRGTSLTIQCQVDSQVTMMFWYRQQPGQSLTLIATANQGSEATYESGFVIDKFPISRPNLTFSTLTVSNMSPEDSSIYLCSVGPRGETQYFGPGTRLLVL.

The rearrangement uses TRBV7-7 and TRBJ1-1; D uncertain. V lost 5 bases to trimming and J lost 7 bases, with 20 bases between them. CDR3 size: 15 residues. The germline gives CDR1 SSHAT, CDR2 FNYEAQ (reference sequence). The CDR3 sequence is CASSPLLGGDNEAFF. The CDR3 DNA reads TGTGCCAGCAGCCCTCTTTTGGGAGGTGACAATGAAGCTTTCTTT.

The chain has TRBV2 and TRBJ2-7; D is perhaps TRBD2 (6 bases). Per the germline V gene, CDR1 is SNHLY and CDR2 is FYNNEI. The germline V and J ends were trimmed by 6 bases and 6 bases, with 15 bases remaining between them. This CDR3 spans 13 amino acids. The CDR3 loop reads CASRRDSGGEQYF. The DNA for the CDR3 is TGTGCCAGCAGGCGGGACTCCGGGGGCGAGCAGTACTTC.

The chain recombines TRBV7-9 with TRBJ1-1, with D hard to call. V dropped 7 bases and J dropped 0 bases, with 15 bases sitting between them. There are 15 residues in the CDR3. In germline, CDR1 is SEHNR, CDR2 FQNEAQ (reference sequence). CDR3 sequence (DNA): TGTGCCAGCACCGGGTGGGTTGGGCTGAACACTGAAGCTTTCTTT. It specifies CASTGWVGLNTEAFF.

The chain joins TRBV2 to TRBJ1-1; D uncertain. The CDR3 covers 13 residues. Trimming shortened V by 2 bases and J by 3 bases, and 7 bases separated the two germline ends. Germline lookup yields CDR1 SNHLY and CDR2 FYNNEI. For the CDR3, the DNA is TGTGCCAGCAGTGAAAAAAGAGACACTGAAGCTTTCTTT. Protein product: CASSEKRDTEAFF.

The V and J genes are TRBV4-3 and TRBJ2-6, with 8 bases that match TRBD1. Germline lookup yields CDR1 LGHNA and CDR2 YSLEER. V lost 1 base, J lost 2 bases, and 10 bases stayed unmatched. This CDR3 region has 19 residues. CDR3 sequence reads: CASSQGVGRGLPGANVLTF. CDR3 DNA sequence: TGCGCCAGCAGCCAAGGAGTCGGCAGGGGGCTCCCTGGGGCCAACGTCCTGACTTTC.

V is TRBV7-8 and J is TRBJ2-4; maybe TRBD1 (6 bases). Trimming removed 5 bases at V and 6 bases at J, with 14 bases between. Per germline, CDR1 SGHVS and CDR2 FQNEAQ. The CDR3 is made up of 14 amino acids. CDR3 protein: CASSALVQGNIQYF. As DNA, the CDR3 is TGTGCCAGCAGCGCCCTTGTACAGGGAAACATTCAGTACTTC.

The CDR3 DNA reads TGTGCCAGCTCACCACCAGTATCCGGGAGCGGCGGGGAGCTGTTTTTT. It is translated as CASSPPVSGSGGELFF. The chain is built from TRBV18 and TRBJ2-2, with a possible D match to TRBD2 (6 bases). Trimming removed 0 bases from V and 7 bases from J, with 15 bases in between. The CDR3 length is 16 residues. Germline assignment: CDR1 KGHSH and CDR2 LQKENI.

The genes are TRBV10-3 and TRBJ1-3, with D unresolved. In germline, CDR1 is ENHRY, CDR2 SYGVKD. The CDR3 loop spans 14 amino acids. V was shortened by 0 bases and J by 4 bases, with 7 bases between the two germline ends. CDR3 in amino acids: CAISESPGGNTIYF. Here the CDR3 DNA reads TGTGCCATCAGTGAGTCGCCGGGAGGAAACACCATATATTTT.

The V call is TRBV4-1, the J call TRBJ2-3; possible D gene TRBD2, 5 bases. The germline CDR1 and CDR2 sequences are MGHRA and YSYEKL. V was cut by 4 bases and J by 1 base, with 15 bases left in between. The CDR3 has 16 residues. This CDR3 reads CASSPRLVGGTDTQYF. DNA for the CDR3: TGCGCCAGCAGCCCTAGGTTGGTGGGAGGCACAGATACGCAGTATTTT.

This chain joins TRBV19 and TRBJ1-2, with 9 bases identical to TRBD1. The CDR3 is 14 residues long. J was trimmed by 5 bases and V by 7 bases; bases with no gene match: 8. Germline-derived CDR1 and CDR2 are LNHDA and SQIVND (reference sequence). CDR3 sequence: CASTPQGAHYGYTF. The CDR3 nucleotides are TGTGCCAGTACCCCACAGGGGGCGCATTATGGCTACACCTTC.

At least ten counts were recorded for this clone. The chain joins TRBV12-3 or TRBV12-4 to TRBJ1-1; D not certain. V was trimmed by 6 bases and J by 1 base, leaving 9 bases between them. CDR3 length: 13 amino acids. Here the CDR3 reads CASRLSGNTEAFF. CDR3 DNA sequence: TGTGCCAGCAGACTGAGCGGGAACACTGAAGCTTTCTTT.

The V and J genes are TRBV7-2 and TRBJ2-7; unclear D gene. The CDR3 is 13 residues long. Germline loops: CDR1 SGHTA, CDR2 FQGNSA. V was cut by 3 bases and J by 3 bases, with 9 bases left in between. The CDR3 sequence is CASSFVQNYEQYF. The CDR3 DNA is TGTGCCAGCAGCTTTGTCCAGAACTACGAGCAGTACTTC.

V gene TRBV29-1 combines with J gene TRBJ1-1; possibly TRBD1 for D (6 bases). The V and J ends lost 5 bases and 1 base respectively, with 11 bases between them. In germline, CDR1 is SQVTM, CDR2 ANQGSEA. This CDR3 has 13 amino acids. The CDR3 loop is CSVFGQSNTEAFF. CDR3 DNA sequence: TGCAGCGTTTTCGGACAGTCGAACACTGAAGCTTTCTTT. Drawing the rest from reference TRBV29-1 and TRBJ1-1, the complete variable domain is SAVISQKPSRDICQRGTSLTIQCQVDSQVTMMFWYRQQPGQSLTLIATANQGSEATYESGFVIDKFPISRPNLTFSTLTVSNMSPEDSSIYLCSVFGQSNTEAFFGQGTRLTVV.

This chain joins TRBV7-9 and TRBJ1-4; 7 bases line up with TRBD1. From germline, CDR1 is SEHNR and CDR2 FQNEAQ (reference sequence). J was trimmed by 4 bases and V by 5 bases; bases with no gene match: 4. The CDR3 consists of 14 residues. CDR3 loop: CASSPGQNNEKLFF. The CDR3 coding sequence is TGTGCCAGCAGCCCGGGACAGAATAATGAAAAACTGTTTTTT.

The chain has TRBV14 and TRBJ2-1, with D tentatively TRBD2 (5 bases). This CDR3 spans 16 amino acids. Trimming cost V 4 bases and J 0 bases, with 13 bases left between them. Germline values: CDR1 SGHDN, CDR2 FVKESK. In DNA form, the CDR3 reads TGTGCCAGCAGCCTATTATTGGGGAGCTCCTACAATGAGCAGTTCTTC. It specifies CASSLLLGSSYNEQFF. Filled out from reference TRBV14 and TRBJ2-1, the complete variable domain reads EAGVTQFPSHSVIEKGQTVTLRCDPISGHDNLYWYRRVMGKEIKFLLHFVKESKQDESGMPNNRFLAERTGGTYSTLKVQPAELEDSGVYFCASSLLLGSSYNEQFFGPGTRLTVL.

The chain links TRBV4-1 to TRBJ1-5; 8 nucleotides line up with TRBD1. The junction had 7 bases not matched to a gene; V was cut back by 3 bases and J by 3 bases. Germline loops: CDR1 MGHRA, CDR2 YSYEKL. This CDR3 has 16 amino acids. CDR3 in amino acids: CASSQAPTGANQPQHF. The CDR3 nucleotides read TGCGCCAGCAGCCAGGCCCCGACAGGGGCCAATCAGCCCCAGCATTTT.

The CDR3 DNA follows: TGCGCCAGCAGCTTGAGGGACAGGGGGTCGCGGATCGCTGAAGCTTTCTTT. Encoded protein: CASSLRDRGSRIAEAFF. The chain recombines TRBV5-1 with TRBJ1-1; 11 bases map to TRBD1. After removal of 1 base from V and 6 bases from J, the junction contained 11 bases not matched to a gene. The CDR3 has 17 amino acids. Per germline, CDR1 SGHRS and CDR2 YFSETQ.

This sequence joins TRBV27 and TRBJ2-2; the D is unclear. This CDR3 region has 14 residues. The germline CDR1 and CDR2 sequences are MNHEY and SMNVEV (reference sequence). Trimming cost V 8 bases and J 3 bases, with 13 bases left between them. CDR3 residues: CASRVAEDTGELFF. CDR3 nucleotide sequence: TGTGCCAGCCGGGTAGCTGAAGACACCGGGGAGCTGTTTTTT.

This clone is medium-sized in the sample. The rearrangement joins TRBV18 to TRBJ2-1; D perhaps matches TRBD2 (5 bases). V gave up 2 bases and J gave up 9 bases, with 11 bases separating them. The V gene's germline CDR1 is KGHSH and CDR2 LQKENI. This CDR3 spans 13 amino acids. The CDR3 region has the DNA TGTGCCAGCTCACCAGCCCGGACTCCTGAGCAGTTCTTC. It specifies CASSPARTPEQFF.

The J gene is TRBJ2-7, the V gene TRBV7-2; maybe TRBD2 (6 bases). Trimming removed 5 bases from V and 3 bases from J, with 17 bases in between. The CDR3 consists of 15 residues. Germline-derived CDR1 and CDR2 are SGHTA and FQGNSA. The CDR3 nucleotides read TGTGCCAGCAGCCCCCGGATGGGGGGAGGCTACGAGCAGTACTTC. Protein sequence: CASSPRMGGGYEQYF.

The rearrangement uses TRBV4-1 and TRBJ2-6, with unresolved D. The CDR3 runs to 14 residues. Germline lookup yields CDR1 MGHRA and CDR2 YSYEKL. With 4 bases removed from V and 2 bases from J, the gap between germline ends came to 6 bases. CDR3 in DNA: TGCGCCAGCAGCCTCCTAGCTGGGGCCAACGTCCTGACTTTC. It specifies CASSLLAGANVLTF.

The rearrangement links TRBV4-1 to TRBJ1-1; D might be TRBD1 (6 bases). CDR3 size: 13 residues. Germline CDR1 MGHRA, CDR2 YSYEKL. V was cut by 6 bases and J by 4 bases, with 12 bases left in between. CDR3: CASSLRGFTEAFF. In DNA form, the CDR3 reads TGCGCCAGCAGTCTCAGGGGATTCACTGAAGCTTTCTTT.

The chain uses TRBV5-4 and TRBJ1-1; TRBD1 might be the D (5 bases). CDR3 length equals 18 residues. Germline CDR1 reads SGHNT; CDR2 reads YYREEE (reference sequence). V lost 0 bases and J lost 0, with 18 bases in between. The CDR3 DNA is TGTGCCAGCAGCTTGGATTGGGGGGAGGCAGGGATGAACACTGAAGCTTTCTTT. This sequence encodes CASSLDWGEAGMNTEAFF.